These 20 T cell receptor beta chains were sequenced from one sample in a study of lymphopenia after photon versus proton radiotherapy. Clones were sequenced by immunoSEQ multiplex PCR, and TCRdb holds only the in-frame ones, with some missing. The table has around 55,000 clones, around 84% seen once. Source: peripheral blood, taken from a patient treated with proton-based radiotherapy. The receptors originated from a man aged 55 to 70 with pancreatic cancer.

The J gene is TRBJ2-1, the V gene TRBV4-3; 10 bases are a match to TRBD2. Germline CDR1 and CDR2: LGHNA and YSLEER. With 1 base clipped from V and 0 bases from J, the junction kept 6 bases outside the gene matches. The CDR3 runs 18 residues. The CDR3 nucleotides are TGCGCCAGCAGCCAAGCCGCCTCTAGCGGGAGCTCCTACAATGAGCAGTTCTTC. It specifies CASSQAASSGSSYNEQFF.

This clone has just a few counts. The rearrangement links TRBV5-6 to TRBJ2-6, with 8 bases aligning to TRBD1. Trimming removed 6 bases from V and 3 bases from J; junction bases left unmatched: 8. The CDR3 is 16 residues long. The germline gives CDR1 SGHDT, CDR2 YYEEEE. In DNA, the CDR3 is TGTGCCAGCAATCTGCAGGGGGCGCGTGGGGCCAACGTCCTGACTTTC. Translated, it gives CASNLQGARGANVLTF.

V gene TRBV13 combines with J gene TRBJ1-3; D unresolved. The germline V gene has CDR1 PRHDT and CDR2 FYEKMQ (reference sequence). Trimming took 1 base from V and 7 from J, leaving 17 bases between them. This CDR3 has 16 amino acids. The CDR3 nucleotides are TGTGCCAGCAGCTTAGAAAAGGGAAGCTCCGCCAACACCATATATTTT. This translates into CASSLEKGSSANTIYF.

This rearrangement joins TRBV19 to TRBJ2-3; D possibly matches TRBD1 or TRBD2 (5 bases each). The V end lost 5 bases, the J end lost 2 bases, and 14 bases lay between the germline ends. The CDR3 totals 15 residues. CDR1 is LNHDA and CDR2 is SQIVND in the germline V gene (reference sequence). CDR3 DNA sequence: TGTGCCAGTAGTCTCGCCGGGGCCAACACAGATACGCAGTATTTT. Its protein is CASSLAGANTDTQYF.

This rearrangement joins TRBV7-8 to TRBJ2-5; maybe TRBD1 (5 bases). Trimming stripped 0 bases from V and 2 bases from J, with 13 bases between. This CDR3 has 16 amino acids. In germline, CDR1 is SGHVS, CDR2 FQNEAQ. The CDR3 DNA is TGTGCCAGCAGCTTAGCCAGGGTCCCGCTTCAAGAGACCCAGTACTTC. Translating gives CASSLARVPLQETQYF.

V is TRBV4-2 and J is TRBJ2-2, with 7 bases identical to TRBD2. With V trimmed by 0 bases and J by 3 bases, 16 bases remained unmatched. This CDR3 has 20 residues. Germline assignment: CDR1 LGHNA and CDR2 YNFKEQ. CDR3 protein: CASSQESPLFAGVHTGELFF. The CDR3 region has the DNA TGTGCCAGCAGCCAAGAGAGTCCCCTTTTTGCGGGAGTGCACACCGGGGAGCTGTTTTTT.

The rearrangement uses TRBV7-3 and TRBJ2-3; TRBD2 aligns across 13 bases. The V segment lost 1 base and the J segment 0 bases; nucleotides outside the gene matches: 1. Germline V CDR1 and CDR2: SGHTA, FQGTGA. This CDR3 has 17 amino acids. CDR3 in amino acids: CASSLKGLAGSTDTQYF. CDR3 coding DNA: TGTGCCAGCAGCTTAAAGGGACTAGCGGGGAGCACAGATACGCAGTATTTT.

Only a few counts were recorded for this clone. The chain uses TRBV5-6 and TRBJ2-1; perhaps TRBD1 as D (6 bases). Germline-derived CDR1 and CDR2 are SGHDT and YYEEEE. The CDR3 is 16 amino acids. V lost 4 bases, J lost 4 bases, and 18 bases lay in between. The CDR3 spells CASSLGLTGRYNEQFF. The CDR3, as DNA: TGTGCCAGCAGCCTAGGACTTACAGGGAGATACAATGAGCAGTTCTTC.

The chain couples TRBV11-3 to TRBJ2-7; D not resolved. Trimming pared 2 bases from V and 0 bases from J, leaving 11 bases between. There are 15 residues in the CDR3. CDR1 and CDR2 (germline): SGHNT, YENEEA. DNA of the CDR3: TGTGCCAGCAGCTTATCCGGGCAGGCCTCCTACGAGCAGTACTTC. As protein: CASSLSGQASYEQYF.

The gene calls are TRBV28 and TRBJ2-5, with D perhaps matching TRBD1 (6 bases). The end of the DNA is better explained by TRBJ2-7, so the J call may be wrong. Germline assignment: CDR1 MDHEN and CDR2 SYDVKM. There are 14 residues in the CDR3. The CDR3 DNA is TGTGCCAGCAGTAACCTCGGACAGAACTACGAGCAGTACTTC. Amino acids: CASSNLGQNYEQYF.

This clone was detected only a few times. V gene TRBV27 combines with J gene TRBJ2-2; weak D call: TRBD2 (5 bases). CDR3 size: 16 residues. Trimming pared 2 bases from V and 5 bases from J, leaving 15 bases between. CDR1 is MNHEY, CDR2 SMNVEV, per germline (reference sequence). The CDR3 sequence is CASSLRGSAWTGELFF. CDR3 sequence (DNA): TGTGCCAGCAGTTTACGAGGGAGCGCATGGACCGGGGAGCTGTTTTTT.

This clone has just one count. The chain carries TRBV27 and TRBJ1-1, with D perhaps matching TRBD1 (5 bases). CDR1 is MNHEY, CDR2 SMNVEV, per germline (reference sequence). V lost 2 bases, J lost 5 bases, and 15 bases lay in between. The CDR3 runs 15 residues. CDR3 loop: CASSLVQGTRTEAFF. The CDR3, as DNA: TGTGCCAGCAGTTTAGTGCAGGGAACGCGAACTGAAGCTTTCTTT.

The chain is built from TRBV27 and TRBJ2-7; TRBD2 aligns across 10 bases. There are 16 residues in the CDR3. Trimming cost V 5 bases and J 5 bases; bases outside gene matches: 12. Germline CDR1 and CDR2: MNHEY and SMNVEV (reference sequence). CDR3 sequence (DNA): TGTGCCAGCAGTCCGGGCGGGTCTAGCGGGAGCCACGAGCAGTACTTC. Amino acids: CASSPGGSSGSHEQYF.

CDR3 sequence reads: CATSKNGISYEQYF. CDR3 in DNA: TGTGCCACCAGCAAGAACGGAATCTCCTACGAGCAGTACTTC. This rearrangement joins TRBV15 to TRBJ2-7; D is unresolved. Trimming took off 4 bases at V and 0 bases at J, with 10 bases between the two ends. In germline, CDR1 is LNHNV, CDR2 YYDKDF (reference sequence). The CDR3 runs to 14 residues.

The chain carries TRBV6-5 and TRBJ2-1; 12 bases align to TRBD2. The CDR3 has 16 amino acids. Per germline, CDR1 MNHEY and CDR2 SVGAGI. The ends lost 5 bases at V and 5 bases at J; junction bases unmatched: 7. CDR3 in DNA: TGTGCCAGCAGTCACTTCCTAGCGGGAGGGAACAATGAGCAGTTCTTC. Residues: CASSHFLAGGNNEQFF.

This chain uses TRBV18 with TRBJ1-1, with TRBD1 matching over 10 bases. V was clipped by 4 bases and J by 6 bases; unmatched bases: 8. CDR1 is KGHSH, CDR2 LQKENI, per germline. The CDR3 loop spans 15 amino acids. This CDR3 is CASSLGTGVNPEAFF. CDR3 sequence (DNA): TGTGCCAGCTCACTGGGGACAGGGGTAAATCCTGAAGCTTTCTTT.

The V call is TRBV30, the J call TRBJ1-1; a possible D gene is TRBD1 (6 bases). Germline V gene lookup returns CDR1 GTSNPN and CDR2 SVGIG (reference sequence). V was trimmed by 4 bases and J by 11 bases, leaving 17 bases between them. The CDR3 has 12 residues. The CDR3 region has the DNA TGTGCCTGGAACGCCGGCACAGGGCACGCTTTCTTT. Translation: CAWNAGTGHAFF.

Written as DNA, the CDR3 is TGTGCCAGCCCCGACGCGACAACTGAAGCTTTCTTT. Translating it yields CASPDATTEAFF. The chain links TRBV27 to TRBJ1-1; D is ambiguous. Trimming removed 8 bases from V and 5 bases from J, with 12 bases in between. The V gene's germline CDR1 is MNHEY and CDR2 SMNVEV (reference sequence). The CDR3 loop spans 12 amino acids.

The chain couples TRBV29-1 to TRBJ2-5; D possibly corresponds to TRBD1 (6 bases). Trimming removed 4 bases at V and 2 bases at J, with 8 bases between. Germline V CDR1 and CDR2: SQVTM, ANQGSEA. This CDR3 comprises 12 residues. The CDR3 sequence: CSVGTEQETQYF. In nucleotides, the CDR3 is TGCAGCGTTGGGACAGAACAAGAGACCCAGTACTTC.

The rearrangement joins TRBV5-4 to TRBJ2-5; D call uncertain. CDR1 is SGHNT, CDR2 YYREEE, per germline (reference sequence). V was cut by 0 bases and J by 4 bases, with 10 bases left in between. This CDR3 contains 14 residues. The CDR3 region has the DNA TGTGCCAGCAGCTTGGCAGGAGTCGGAGAGACCCAGTACTTC. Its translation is CASSLAGVGETQYF.